Detailed here is one T cell receptor beta chain. What it recognizes is unknown. The record originates from a study of T cell responses to AZD1222 COVID-19 vaccine. Study-wide context: Pooling of second doses given at about 4 or about 12 weeks was done. Study-wide results and limits: Clonal diversity may have been underestimated in mostly white British donors.

The CDR3 runs to 19 residues. Unmatched junction bases numbered 11, after V lost 0 bases and J lost 1 base. The germline gives CDR1 SGHDT, CDR2 YYEEEE. Clones were read by immunoSEQ multiplex PCR, and TCRdb kept only the in-frame ones, dropping some. The data contain some 150,000 clones, roughly nine tenths of them seen just once; the ten biggest clones take up 3.4%. The chain combines TRBV5-6 with TRBJ1-4, with 8 bases identical to TRBD1. This TCR derives from an adult in good health. The sample here was peripheral blood, taken on day 0 of AZD1222 vaccination. The CDR3 sequence is CASSLGAGGAPITNEKLFF. DNA for the CDR3: TGTGCCAGCAGCTTGGGCGCAGGGGGCGCGCCCATAACTAATGAAAAACTGTTTTTT.